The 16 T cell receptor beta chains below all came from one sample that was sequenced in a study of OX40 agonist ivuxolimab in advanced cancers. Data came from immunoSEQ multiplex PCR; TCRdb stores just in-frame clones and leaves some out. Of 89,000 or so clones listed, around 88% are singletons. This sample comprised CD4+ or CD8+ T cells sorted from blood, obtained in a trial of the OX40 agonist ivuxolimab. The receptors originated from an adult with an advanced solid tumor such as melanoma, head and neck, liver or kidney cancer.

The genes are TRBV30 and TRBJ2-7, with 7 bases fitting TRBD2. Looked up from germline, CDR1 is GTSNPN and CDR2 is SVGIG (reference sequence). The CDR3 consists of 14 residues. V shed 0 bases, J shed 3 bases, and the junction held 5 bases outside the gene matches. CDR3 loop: CAWSVGGESYEQYF. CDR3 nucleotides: TGTGCCTGGAGTGTTGGGGGGGAGAGCTACGAGCAGTACTTC. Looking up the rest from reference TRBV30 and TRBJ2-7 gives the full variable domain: SQTIHQWPATLVQPVGSPLSLECTVEGTSNPNLYWYRQAAGRGLQLLFYSVGIGQISSEVPQNLSASRPQDRQFILSSKKLLLSDSGFYLCAWSVGGESYEQYFGPGTRLTVT.

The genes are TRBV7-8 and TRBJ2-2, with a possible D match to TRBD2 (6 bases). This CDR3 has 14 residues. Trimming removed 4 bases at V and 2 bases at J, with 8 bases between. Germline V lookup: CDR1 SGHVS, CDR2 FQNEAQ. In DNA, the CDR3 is TGTGCCAGCAGCTCTGGACTAAACACCGGGGAGCTGTTTTTT. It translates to CASSSGLNTGELFF.

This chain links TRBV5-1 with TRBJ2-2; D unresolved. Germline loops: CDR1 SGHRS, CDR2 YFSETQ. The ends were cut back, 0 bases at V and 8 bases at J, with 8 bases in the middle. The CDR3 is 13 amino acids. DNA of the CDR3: TGCGCCAGCAGCTTGGAAATGGGTGGGGAGCTGTTTTTT. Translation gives CASSLEMGGELFF.

The CDR3 DNA reads TGTGCCAGCAGCCACTCGGCGGTCTTGGGGGAGCTGTTTTTT. Protein sequence: CASSHSAVLGELFF. The chain has TRBV11-3 and TRBJ2-2; D not resolved. Trimming cost V 5 bases and J 8 bases, with 15 bases left between them. Per germline, CDR1 SGHNT and CDR2 YENEEA. The length of the CDR3 is 14 residues.

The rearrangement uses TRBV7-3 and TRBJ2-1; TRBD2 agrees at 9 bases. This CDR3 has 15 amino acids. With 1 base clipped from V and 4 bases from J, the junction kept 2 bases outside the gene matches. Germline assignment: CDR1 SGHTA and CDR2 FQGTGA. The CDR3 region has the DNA TGTGCCAGCAGCTTAAGGCTAGCGGGGTACAATGAGCAGTTCTTC. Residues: CASSLRLAGYNEQFF. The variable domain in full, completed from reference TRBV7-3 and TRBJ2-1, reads GAGVSQTPSNKVTEKGKYVELRCDPISGHTALYWYRQSLGQGPEFLIYFQGTGAADDSGLPNDRFFAVRPEGSVSTLKIQRTERGDSAVYLCASSLRLAGYNEQFFGPGTRLTVL.

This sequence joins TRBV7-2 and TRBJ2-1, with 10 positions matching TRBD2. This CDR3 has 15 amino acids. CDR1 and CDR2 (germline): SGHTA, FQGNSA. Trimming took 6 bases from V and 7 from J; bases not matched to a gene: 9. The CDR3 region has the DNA TGTGCCAGCAGTCGTCTAGCGGGAGTATCGAATGAGCAGTTCTTC. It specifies CASSRLAGVSNEQFF.

CDR3 residues: CASNDGGLNEQFF. DNA of the CDR3: TGTGCCAGCAACGACGGGGGGCTCAATGAGCAGTTCTTC. J is TRBJ2-1 and V is TRBV27; TRBD2 might be the D (7 bases). Germline V CDR1 and CDR2: MNHEY, SMNVEV (reference sequence). V dropped 7 bases and J dropped 6 bases, with 13 bases sitting between them. The CDR3 loop spans 13 amino acids.

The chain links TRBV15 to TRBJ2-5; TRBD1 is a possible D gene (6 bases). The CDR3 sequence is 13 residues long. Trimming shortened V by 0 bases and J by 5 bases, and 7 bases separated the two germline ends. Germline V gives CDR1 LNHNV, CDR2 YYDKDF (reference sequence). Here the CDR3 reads CATSRDQGETQYF. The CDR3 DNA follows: TGTGCCACCAGCAGAGATCAGGGGGAGACCCAGTACTTC.

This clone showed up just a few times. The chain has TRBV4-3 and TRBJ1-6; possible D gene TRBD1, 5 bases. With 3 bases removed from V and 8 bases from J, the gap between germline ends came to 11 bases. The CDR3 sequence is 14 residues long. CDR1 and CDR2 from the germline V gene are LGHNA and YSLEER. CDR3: CASSHRQGDSPLHF. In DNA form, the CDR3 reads TGCGCCAGCAGCCATCGGCAGGGCGATTCACCCCTCCACTTT.

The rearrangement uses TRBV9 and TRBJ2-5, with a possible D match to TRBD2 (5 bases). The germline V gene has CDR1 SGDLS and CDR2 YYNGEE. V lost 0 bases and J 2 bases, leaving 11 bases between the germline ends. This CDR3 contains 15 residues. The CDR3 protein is CASSVVAGRQETQYF. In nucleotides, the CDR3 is TGTGCCAGCAGCGTAGTTGCGGGCCGGCAAGAGACCCAGTACTTC.

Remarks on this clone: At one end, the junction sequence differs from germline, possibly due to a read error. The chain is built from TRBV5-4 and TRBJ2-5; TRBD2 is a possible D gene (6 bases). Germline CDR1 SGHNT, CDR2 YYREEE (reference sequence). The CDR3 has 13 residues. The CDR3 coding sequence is TGTGCCAGCAACTTGGGAGGAGCTGAGACCCAGTACTTC. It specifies CASNLGGAETQYF.

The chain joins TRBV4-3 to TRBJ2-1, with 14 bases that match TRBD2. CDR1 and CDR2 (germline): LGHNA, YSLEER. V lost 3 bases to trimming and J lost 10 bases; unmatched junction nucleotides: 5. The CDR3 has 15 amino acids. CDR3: CASSQTGTSGGEQFF. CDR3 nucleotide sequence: TGCGCCAGCAGCCAGACCGGGACTAGCGGGGGAGAGCAGTTCTTC.

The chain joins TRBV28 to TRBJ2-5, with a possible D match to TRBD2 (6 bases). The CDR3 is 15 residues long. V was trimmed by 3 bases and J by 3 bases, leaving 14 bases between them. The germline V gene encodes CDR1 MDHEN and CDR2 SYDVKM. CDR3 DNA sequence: TGTGCCAGCAGTTTGGGGGGAGCGGACAAAGAGACCCAGTACTTC. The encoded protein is CASSLGGADKETQYF.

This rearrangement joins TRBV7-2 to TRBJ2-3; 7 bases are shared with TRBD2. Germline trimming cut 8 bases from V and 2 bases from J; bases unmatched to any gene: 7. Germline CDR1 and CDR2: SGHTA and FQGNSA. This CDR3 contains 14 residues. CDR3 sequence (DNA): TGTGCCAGCCTTAGCGGGTTCCTCACAGATACGCAGTATTTT. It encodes CASLSGFLTDTQYF.

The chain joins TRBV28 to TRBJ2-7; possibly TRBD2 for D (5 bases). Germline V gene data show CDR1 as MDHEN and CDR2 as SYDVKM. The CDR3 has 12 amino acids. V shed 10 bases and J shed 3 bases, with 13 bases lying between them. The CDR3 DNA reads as TGTGCCACCAAGGACGGGAACTACGAGCAGTACTTC. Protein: CATKDGNYEQYF.

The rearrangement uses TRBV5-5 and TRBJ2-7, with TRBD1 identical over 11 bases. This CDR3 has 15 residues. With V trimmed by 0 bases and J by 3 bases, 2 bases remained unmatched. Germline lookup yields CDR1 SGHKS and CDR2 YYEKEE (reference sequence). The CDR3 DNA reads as TGTGCCAGCAGCTTGGGCGGGACAGGGGGCTACGAGCAGTACTTC. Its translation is CASSLGGTGGYEQYF.